Each of the 14 T cell receptor beta chains below was sequenced from the same sample in a study of T-cell reconstitution after alpha-beta-depleted transplantation in children. Library preparation (for TCRbeta) was performed with unique molecular identifiers. TCRdb re-called the PCR reads through MiXCR, storing one row per CDR3 protein. The data hold about 510,000 distinct CDR3 sequences, with roughly 10% observed a single time. The sequenced sample was PBMCs, mostly from graft donor cells, obtained 180 days after TCRalphabeta/CD19-depleted stem cell transplant. Receptors were obtained from a female patient aged 2-10 years who had a stem cell transplant for aplastic anemia, so the T cells may come from the graft donor.

This clonotype was observed a few times. V and J are TRBV6-5 and TRBJ1-6; TRBD1 matches at 8 bases. The V and J ends lost 2 bases and 7 bases, in that order; junction bases with no gene match: 10. CDR3 size: 17 residues. CDR1 MNHEY and CDR2 SVGAGI come from the germline V gene. The chain's CDR3 is CASSYLQTGVRNSPLHF. In nucleotides, the CDR3 is TGTGCCAGCAGTTACCTCCAGACAGGGGTGAGGAATTCACCCCTCCACTTT.

This clonotype was seen just once. The gene calls are TRBV12-3 or TRBV12-4 and TRBJ1-1; unclear D gene. V lost 7 bases to trimming and J lost 1 base, with 16 bases between them. This CDR3 is 15 amino acids long. For the CDR3, the DNA is TGTGCCAGCAACCCCTCTAGCGGTCGGAACACTGAAGCTTTCTTT. Encoded protein: CASNPSSGRNTEAFF.

This sequence joins TRBV28 and TRBJ1-1; 8 bases line up with TRBD1. The trim removed 6 bases at V and 6 bases at J, leaving 9 bases unmatched. This CDR3 is built from 14 residues. CDR1 and CDR2 (germline): MDHEN, SYDVKM. CDR3 bases: TGTGCCAGCAGCCCGGACAGGGCTTCCCCTGAAGCTTTCTTT. It specifies CASSPDRASPEAFF.

The rearrangement uses TRBV5-1 and TRBJ2-2; 8 nucleotides line up with TRBD2. V trimming: 3 bases; J trimming: 7 bases; junction bases outside the gene matches: 11. CDR1 and CDR2 from the germline V gene are SGHRS and YFSETQ. This CDR3 region has 16 residues. The CDR3 spells CASSSTGTSIDGELFF. In DNA form, the CDR3 reads TGCGCCAGCAGCTCCACCGGGACTAGTATCGACGGGGAGCTGTTTTTT.

The DNA for the CDR3 is TGTGCCAGCAGCGACCGGGACTTTTACACCGGGGAGCTGTTTTTT. Its protein product is CASSDRDFYTGELFF. The genes are TRBV9 and TRBJ2-2, with TRBD2 as a possible D gene (6 bases). The CDR3 totals 15 residues. Trimming pared 3 bases from V and 3 bases from J, leaving 12 bases between. From germline, CDR1 is SGDLS and CDR2 YYNGEE.

V and J are TRBV6-5 and TRBJ2-6; D is tentatively TRBD1 or TRBD2 (5 bases each). Deletions cut 0 bases from V and 0 bases from J, with 9 bases between. In germline, CDR1 is MNHEY, CDR2 SVGAGI. The CDR3 covers 17 residues. CDR3 loop: CASSYSGDGSGANVLTF. DNA for the CDR3: TGTGCCAGCAGTTACTCCGGGGACGGCTCTGGGGCCAACGTCCTGACTTTC.

This clonotype was observed a few times. The gene calls are TRBV7-2 and TRBJ1-2, with a possible D match to TRBD1 (5 bases). CDR1 and CDR2 (germline): SGHTA, FQGNSA. V was clipped by 1 base and J by 8 bases, with 11 bases between them. The CDR3 has 13 amino acids. CDR3: CASSLGGVGGYTF. In nucleotides, the CDR3 is TGTGCCAGCAGCTTAGGGGGCGTCGGCGGCTACACCTTC.

This clonotype came up many times. The chain couples TRBV6-2 or TRBV6-3 to TRBJ2-4, with 14 bases aligning to TRBD2. Germline V gene sequence: CDR1 MNHEY, CDR2 SVGEGT. This CDR3 is 17 amino acids long. The trim removed 4 bases at V and 9 bases at J, leaving 11 bases unmatched. The CDR3 DNA follows: TGTGCCAGCAGTTTCACCTTGGGACTAGCGGGAGAGGGCATTCAGTACTTC. Protein: CASSFTLGLAGEGIQYF.

The table lists this clonotype with a few counts. In DNA form, the CDR3 reads TGCAGTGCTAGCAGGGTCGGAGACACTGAAGCTTTCTTT. Translation: CSASRVGDTEAFF. The chain recombines TRBV20-1 with TRBJ1-1; TRBD1 is a possible D gene (5 bases). The CDR3 contains 13 residues. Trimming removed 3 bases from V and 3 bases from J, with 11 bases in between. CDR1 DFQATT and CDR2 SNEGSKA come from the germline V gene (reference sequence).

The chain links TRBV7-9 to TRBJ1-1, with D tentatively TRBD1 (5 bases). Trimming left V 5 bases short and J 4 bases short, with 17 bases between. CDR1 is SEHNR, CDR2 FQNEAQ, per germline (reference sequence). This CDR3 has 15 residues. In DNA form, the CDR3 reads TGTGCCAGCAGCAGAGGGGTTCCAGGGCCCACTGAAGCTTTCTTT. Translated: CASSRGVPGPTEAFF.

This clonotype was picked up many times. The chain has TRBV28 and TRBJ2-7; TRBD2 aligns across 10 bases. The CDR3 totals 15 residues. The V gene end was trimmed by 6 bases and the J gene end by 2 bases; junction bases not matched to a gene: 7. In germline, CDR1 is MDHEN, CDR2 SYDVKM. This CDR3 reads CASRGNSGRTYEQYF. DNA for the CDR3: TGTGCCAGCAGAGGTAATAGCGGGAGGACCTACGAGCAGTACTTC.

There are a few counts of this clonotype. The V call is TRBV7-2, the J call TRBJ2-1, with 8 bases lining up with TRBD2. J lost 4 bases, V lost 5 bases, and 7 bases had no gene match. The CDR3 runs 15 residues. Germline CDR1 and CDR2: SGHTA and FQGNSA. CDR3 protein: CASSRSGTTYNEQFF. In DNA, the CDR3 is TGTGCCAGCAGCCGTAGCGGGACGACTTACAATGAGCAGTTCTTC.

The chain couples TRBV9 to TRBJ1-4; the match to TRBD1 covers 7 bases. The CDR3 runs 14 residues. Trimming cost V 2 bases and J 12 bases; bases outside gene matches: 10. From germline, CDR1 is SGDLS and CDR2 YYNGEE. As DNA, the CDR3 is TGTGCCAGCAGCGTTCATCAACAGGGGCGGGAACTGTTTTTT. Its protein is CASSVHQQGRELFF.

V and J are TRBV7-2 and TRBJ2-7; perhaps D is TRBD1 or TRBD2 (5 bases each). CDR3 length equals 13 residues. The germline V gene has CDR1 SGHTA and CDR2 FQGNSA. V was clipped by 5 bases and J by 3 bases, with 11 bases between them. The DNA for the CDR3 is TGTGCCAGCAGCCCCGGGACCATCTACGAGCAGTACGTC. Translation gives CASSPGTIYEQYV.